The clone carrying this TCR delta chain was recorded a few times. Its antigen is undetermined. This DNA translates differently at residue 13 from the TCRdb protein, which is that of a much larger clone; a read error is likely, and the protein shown is the DNA's own translation. The data were obtained in a study of γδ T cells in repeated Plasmodium falciparum infection. Background on the study: Four controlled malaria infections with P. falciparum NF54 spanned 644 days.

TCRdb re-called clones from the multiplex PCR reads using CATT. The data show roughly 93,000 delta-chain clones, with under 1.5% seen just once and 8.5% to 10% held by the top ten. J lost 1 base, V lost 0 bases, and 13 bases had no gene match. The CDR3 contains 19 residues. The germline CDR1 and CDR2 sequences are GEAIGNYY and EKD. Overall study findings and caveats: Vgamma9/Vdelta2+ repertoires stayed stably polyclonal over time and infection. Donors in Mali lived in a small rural village, largely one ethnic group. Malian children's Vdelta2-negative repertoires appeared more expanded and less diverse than Australians'.

Gammadelta T cells were flow-sorted from PBMC into Vgamma9/Vdelta2+ and Vdelta2-negative populations for bulk analysis. V and J are TRDV2 and TRDJ1; 10 bases are shared with TRDD3. The receptor's source is a pool of human donors (malaria-infected and uninfected, not separated). The sample consisted of gamma-delta T cells from blood. CDR3: CACDTLTGGFDMCTDKLIF. The DNA of the CDR3 is TGTGCCTGTGACACCCTCACTGGGGGATTCGACATGTGCACCGATAAACTCATCTTT.